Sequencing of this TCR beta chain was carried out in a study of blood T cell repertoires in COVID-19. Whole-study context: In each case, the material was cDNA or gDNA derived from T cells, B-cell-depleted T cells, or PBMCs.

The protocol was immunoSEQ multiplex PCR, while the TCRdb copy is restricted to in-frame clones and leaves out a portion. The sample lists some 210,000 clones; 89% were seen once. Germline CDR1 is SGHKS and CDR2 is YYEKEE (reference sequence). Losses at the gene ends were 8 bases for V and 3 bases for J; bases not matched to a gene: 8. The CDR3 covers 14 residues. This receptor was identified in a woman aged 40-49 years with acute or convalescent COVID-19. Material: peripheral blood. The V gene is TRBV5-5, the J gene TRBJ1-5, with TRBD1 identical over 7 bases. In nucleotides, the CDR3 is TGTGCCAGTCGGCCGGGACAGCACAATCAGCCCCAGCATTTT. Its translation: CASRPGQHNQPQHF.